These T cell receptor beta chains were read from a single sample in a study of T cells in Graves' hyperthyroidism and ophthalmopathy. TCRdb analysed the multiplex PCR reads with MiXCR anew, one entry per CDR3 protein. The repertoire holds some 500,000 distinct CDR3 sequences, roughly a quarter seen once, with approximately 11% in the top ten. Sequencing used blood. The source of these receptors is a woman in her twenties or thirties with Graves' ophthalmopathy. Each CDR3 is given with its conserved first and last residue. A D gene is named only where the DNA matches it firmly. Expanded clones get a size class; other rows say once, few or many, or leave the size out.

d_call clone_size j_call v_call cdr3_aa cdr3_nt
- many TRBJ1-5 TRBV30 CAWGGGGNQPQHF TGTGCCTGGGGGGGGGGCGGCAATCAGCCCCAGCATTTT
TRBD1 - TRBJ2-7 TRBV7-2 CASSRQGDEQYF TGTGCCAGCAGTCGACAGGGTGATGAGCAGTACTTC
TRBD1 many TRBJ1-5 TRBV13 CASSFGTGDQPQHF TGTGCCAGCAGCTTTGGGACAGGGGATCAGCCCCAGCATTTT
- few TRBJ2-2 TRBV7-9 CALPGTENTGELFF TGTGCCCTCCCCGGGACGGAGAACACCGGGGAGCTGTTTTTT
- - TRBJ2-7 TRBV11-2 CASSRGVGEEQYF TGTGCCAGCAGCAGAGGCGTGGGGGAGGAGCAGTACTTC
- many TRBJ1-2 TRBV2 CASSADQNYGYTF TGTGCCAGCAGCGCGGACCAAAACTATGGCTACACCTTC
- - TRBJ1-3 TRBV6-1 CASRPPGSDTIYF TGTGCCAGCCGACCCCCAGGGAGCGACACCATATATTTT
- many TRBJ1-1 TRBV10-3 CAIKDIMNTEAFF TGTGCCATCAAGGATATCATGAACACTGAAGCTTTCTTT
- many TRBJ2-6 TRBV6-5 CASSLGSSGANVLTF TGTGCCAGCAGTTTGGGGAGCTCTGGGGCCAACGTCCTGACTTTC
- many TRBJ1-5 TRBV30 CAWARTSNQPQHF TGTGCCTGGGCCCGGACATCAAATCAGCCCCAGCATTTT
- few TRBJ1-1 TRBV10-3 CAISRENTEAFF TGTGCCATCAGTAGGGAAAACACTGAAGCTTTCTTT
TRBD1 - TRBJ2-7 TRBV12-3/TRBV12-4 CASSSTPGTGYSYEQYF TGTGCCAGCAGCTCTACTCCCGGGACAGGGTATTCCTACGAGCAGTACTTC
- - TRBJ2-7 TRBV7-9 CASSLERASSYEQYF TGTGCCAGCAGCTTAGAGCGGGCCTCATCCTACGAGCAGTACTTC
- few TRBJ1-2 TRBV6-1 CASSRDTRYGYTF TGTGCCAGCAGTCGCGACACCCGCTATGGCTACACCTTC
TRBD1 many TRBJ2-7 TRBV6-1 CASIGTETYEQYF TGTGCCAGCATCGGGACAGAAACCTACGAGCAGTACTTC
- many TRBJ1-1 TRBV18 CASLQEKNTEAFF TGTGCCAGCTTACAGGAGAAGAACACTGAAGCTTTCTTT
TRBD2 - TRBJ2-7 TRBV7-3 CASSLGTSSTYEQYF TGTGCCAGCAGCTTAGGGACTAGCTCTACCTACGAGCAGTACTTC
- - TRBJ2-2 TRBV6-1 CASQDREAGELFF TGTGCCAGCCAGGACAGAGAAGCCGGGGAGCTGTTTTTT
- many TRBJ2-2 TRBV11-2 CASSAGRLGNTGELFF TGTGCCAGCAGCGCCGGACGGCTAGGGAACACCGGGGAGCTGTTTTTT
TRBD2 - TRBJ2-7 TRBV6-1 CAGIRLAGEYEQYF TGTGCCGGCATTCGACTAGCGGGAGAGTACGAGCAGTACTTC
- many TRBJ1-2 TRBV7-3 CASSLTEVLVRQYGYTF TGTGCCAGCAGCTTAACGGAGGTGTTGGTTAGGCAGTATGGCTACACCTTC
- many TRBJ2-5 TRBV12-3/TRBV12-4 CASSPPGHLQETQYF TGTGCCAGCAGTCCTCCGGGACACCTTCAAGAGACCCAGTACTTC
TRBD1 - TRBJ2-5 TRBV5-1 CASSQDKTGGETQYF TGCGCCAGCAGCCAGGACAAGACAGGGGGCGAGACCCAGTACTTC
- many TRBJ1-2 TRBV12-3/TRBV12-4 CASSLSNYGYTF TGTGCCAGCAGTTTATCCAACTATGGCTACACCTTC
- - TRBJ2-7 TRBV28 CASSFLKEQDEQYF TGTGCCAGCAGTTTTCTCAAGGAGCAAGACGAGCAGTACTTC
- - TRBJ2-5 TRBV12-3/TRBV12-4 CASTKTETQYF TGTGCCAGCACCAAGACCGAGACCCAGTACTTC
- - TRBJ2-7 TRBV5-1 CASSSFPGTPFYEQYF TGCGCCAGCAGCTCTTTTCCCGGGACTCCGTTTTACGAGCAGTACTTC